The 8 T cell receptor beta chains below come from one sample, sequenced in a study of blood T cell repertoires in COVID-19. Libraries were prepared by immunoSEQ multiplex PCR; TCRdb keeps only in-frame clonotypes and omits some of them. The sample yields approximately 74,000 clones, just over 85% seen once. Sequencing was performed on peripheral blood. These receptors were collected from a woman older than 75 with active or convalescent COVID-19.

CDR3 coding DNA: TGTGCCAGCAGCCAAGCCAGGAAAACGGGGGGGCTATGGGGCAATGAGCAGTTCTTC. Translating it yields CASSQARKTGGLWGNEQFF. The chain recombines TRBV14 with TRBJ2-1; 8 bases line up with TRBD2. This CDR3 is 19 amino acids long. Trimming took 1 base from V and 6 from J; bases not matched to a gene: 17. Germline values: CDR1 SGHDN, CDR2 FVKESK. Full variable domain (remainder filled in from reference TRBV14 and TRBJ2-1): EAGVTQFPSHSVIEKGQTVTLRCDPISGHDNLYWYRRVMGKEIKFLLHFVKESKQDESGMPNNRFLAERTGGTYSTLKVQPAELEDSGVYFCASSQARKTGGLWGNEQFFGPGTRLTVL.

The J gene is TRBJ1-5, the V gene TRBV6-4; D not resolved. Trimming stripped 0 bases from V and 6 bases from J, with 15 bases between. CDR3 size: 16 residues. Germline CDR1 and CDR2: MRHNA and SNTAGT. CDR3 region: CASSDSTSLGCQPQHF. As DNA, the CDR3 is TGTGCCAGCAGTGACTCGACTAGTTTGGGGTGTCAGCCCCAGCATTTT.

V and J are TRBV19 and TRBJ1-2, with 10 bases that match TRBD1. The CDR3 totals 14 residues. CDR1 is LNHDA, CDR2 SQIVND, per germline (reference sequence). V was pared by 7 bases and J by 5 bases, with 7 bases of the junction left unmatched. DNA of the CDR3: TGTGCCAGTATAAGGACAGGGGGGGGTTATGGCTACACCTTC. It codes for CASIRTGGGYGYTF.

The V call is TRBV10-3, the J call TRBJ2-5; D possibly corresponds to TRBD1 (6 bases). CDR3 length: 14 amino acids. Per the germline V gene, CDR1 is ENHRY and CDR2 is SYGVKD. The germline V and J ends were trimmed by 0 bases and 6 bases, with 11 bases remaining between them. DNA for the CDR3: TGTGCCATCAGTGAGTCACAGGGTCGGAAGACCCAGTACTTC. It translates to CAISESQGRKTQYF.

This sequence joins TRBV3-1 (or the pseudogene TRBV3-2) and TRBJ2-1; 13 bases match TRBD2. The CDR3 contains 17 residues. Germline V gene lookup returns CDR1 LGHDT and CDR2 YNNKEL (reference sequence). J lost 7 bases, V lost 4 bases, and 10 bases had no gene match. The CDR3, as DNA: TGTGCCAGCAGCCCCGTGGGACTAGCGGGGTTCGGGAATGAGCAGTTCTTC. It specifies CASSPVGLAGFGNEQFF.

V is TRBV10-3 and J is TRBJ2-3; TRBD1 is a possible D gene (6 bases). V shed 6 bases and J shed 3 bases, with 10 bases lying between them. CDR3 length: 13 amino acids. CDR1 is ENHRY, CDR2 SYGVKD, per germline. The DNA for the CDR3 is TGTGCCATCAGGGACAGTTTGACAGATACGCAGTATTTT. Amino acid sequence: CAIRDSLTDTQYF.

The rearrangement uses TRBV25-1 and TRBJ1-1; a weak D match, TRBD1 (5 bases). The germline V gene encodes CDR1 MGHDK and CDR2 SYGVNS. V was shortened by 3 bases and J by 4 bases, with 12 bases between the two germline ends. The CDR3 contains 14 residues. CDR3 region: CASSEGGTITEAFF. CDR3 bases: TGTGCCAGCAGTGAGGGGGGAACGATCACTGAAGCTTTCTTT. Full variable domain (outside the CDR3, taken from reference TRBV25-1 and TRBJ1-1): EADIYQTPRYLVIGTGKKITLECSQTMGHDKMYWYQQDPGMELHLIHYSYGVNSTEKGDLSSESTVSRIRTEHFPLTLESARPSHTSQYLCASSEGGTITEAFFGQGTRLTVV.

The rearrangement links TRBV4-3 to TRBJ1-2; tentative D call: TRBD1 (5 bases). Germline V gene lookup returns CDR1 LGHNA and CDR2 YSLEER. V dropped 2 bases and J dropped 8 bases, with 15 bases sitting between them. There are 14 residues in the CDR3. The CDR3: CASSQRAQGSGYTF. The CDR3 DNA is TGCGCCAGCAGCCAACGGGCCCAGGGAAGCGGCTACACCTTC.